This paragraph covers one T cell receptor beta chain sequence. Its antigen is undetermined. The CDR3 extends over 13 amino acids. The V and J ends lost 10 bases and 3 bases respectively, with 15 bases between them. Germline V gene sequence: CDR1 MNHNY, CDR2 SVGAGI (reference sequence). The entry originates in a study of siplizumab effects on memory and regulatory T cells. Study results and caveats: Greater diversity than memory cells seemed evident in naive T cells, which also appeared to be major alloresponse contributors. Naive-or-memory phenotypes were unassignable for roughly 75-95% of proliferating CD4+ or CD8+ clones. Just a small share of alloreactive clones was traced back to unstimulated subsets. Siplizumab, the agent tested, significantly reduced alloreactive sequences traceable to unstimulated CD4+ memory cells.

Method: immunoSEQ multiplex PCR; TCRdb's copy keeps in-frame clones and lacks some. The sample shows around 110,000 clones, roughly 94% of them seen only once. The origin of this receptor is a human donor in good health. The rearrangement uses TRBV6-6 and TRBJ1-2; D is ambiguous. The specimen was non-Treg CD4+ T cells sorted from blood. DNA for the CDR3: TGTGCCACTACCCGTCGACGGGACTATGGCTACACCTTC. Residues: CATTRRRDYGYTF.